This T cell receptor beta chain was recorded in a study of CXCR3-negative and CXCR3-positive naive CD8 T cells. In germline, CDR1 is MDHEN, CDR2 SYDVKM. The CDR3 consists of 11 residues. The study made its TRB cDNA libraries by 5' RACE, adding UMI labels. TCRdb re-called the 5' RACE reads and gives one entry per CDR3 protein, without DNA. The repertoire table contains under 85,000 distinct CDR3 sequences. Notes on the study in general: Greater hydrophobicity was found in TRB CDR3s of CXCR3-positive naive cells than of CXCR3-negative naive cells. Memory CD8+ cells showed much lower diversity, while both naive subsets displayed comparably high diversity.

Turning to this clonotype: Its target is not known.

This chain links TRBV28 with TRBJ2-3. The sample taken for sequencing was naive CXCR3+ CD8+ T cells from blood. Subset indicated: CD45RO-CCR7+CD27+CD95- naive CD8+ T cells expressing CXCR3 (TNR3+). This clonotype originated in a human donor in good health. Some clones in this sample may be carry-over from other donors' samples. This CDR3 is CASSLGDTQYF.